Presented here are 30 T cell receptor beta chains from one specimen sequenced in a study of shared clonotypes between healthy human individuals. Naive CD8 cells lacked CD45RO and underwent positive selection for CCR7, leaving out terminally differentiated effector memory CD45RA+ cells. The repertoire was sequenced with immunoSEQ multiplex PCR; TCRdb's copy has only in-frame clones and lacks some. The sample lists about 2.1 million clones, around 95% occurring once. Input material: naive CD8+ T cells from PBMCs. These receptor sequences come from a man between 18 and 35 years old in good health. Some clones in this sample may be carry-over from other donors' samples.

The chain links TRBV18 to TRBJ2-6, with TRBD1 identical over 7 bases. This CDR3 has 17 amino acids. V dropped 2 bases and J dropped 2; count of bases not matched to a gene: 6. CDR1 and CDR2 from the germline V gene are KGHSH and LQKENI. The chain's CDR3 is CASSPGQGVAGANVLTF. DNA for the CDR3: TGTGCCAGCTCACCAGGGCAGGGGGTGGCTGGGGCCAACGTCCTGACTTTC.

This clone showed up just once. V gene TRBV5-1 combines with J gene TRBJ2-1; D gene uncertain. The CDR3 extends over 11 amino acids. The germline V gene encodes CDR1 SGHRS and CDR2 YFSETQ. Trimming shortened V by 4 bases and J by 10 bases, and 9 bases separated the two germline ends. The CDR3 protein is CASSPGREQFF. The CDR3, as DNA: TGCGCCAGCAGCCCCGGACGGGAGCAGTTCTTC.

For this clone: This specimen includes other DNA sequences encoding the same CDR3. This chain links TRBV15 with TRBJ2-7, with TRBD2 identical over 7 bases. The V gene's germline CDR1 is LNHNV and CDR2 YYDKDF (reference sequence). Losses at the gene ends were 3 bases for V and 4 bases for J; bases not matched to a gene: 0. The CDR3 sequence is 12 residues long. The CDR3 protein is CATSRGGYEQYF. In DNA form, the CDR3 reads TGTGCCACCAGCAGGGGAGGGTACGAGCAGTACTTC.

The rearrangement uses TRBV6-1 and TRBJ1-3; D unclear. The CDR3 spans 16 residues. V lost 1 base, J lost 0 bases, and 10 bases lay in between. CDR1 and CDR2 from the germline V gene are MNHNS and SASEGT. CDR3 sequence: CASSEGVGSSGNTIYF. The CDR3, as DNA: TGTGCCAGCAGTGAAGGTGTGGGGAGCTCTGGAAACACCATATATTTT.

Here the CDR3 DNA reads TGCGCCAGCCGCTCTCGGTGGGAGACAGGGGAATTTGGGGCCAACGTCCTGACTTTC. This translates into CASRSRWETGEFGANVLTF. The J gene is TRBJ2-6, the V gene TRBV5-1; 8 nucleotides match TRBD1. The CDR3 contains 19 residues. Trimming cost V 7 bases and J 3 bases; bases outside gene matches: 18. Germline lookup yields CDR1 SGHRS and CDR2 YFSETQ.

This chain joins TRBV27 and TRBJ1-3, with D perhaps TRBD1 (6 bases). This CDR3 contains 15 residues. Germline V lookup: CDR1 MNHEY, CDR2 SMNVEV (reference sequence). Between the trimmed V and J ends, which lost 5 bases and 0 bases, there was a span of 11 bases. This chain's CDR3 is CASSPTGTSGNTIYF. Here the CDR3 DNA reads TGTGCCAGCAGTCCAACAGGGACCTCTGGAAACACCATATATTTT.

The chain recombines TRBV11-2 with TRBJ2-7; no clear D gene. Trimming shortened V by 8 bases and J by 3 bases, and 8 bases separated the two germline ends. Germline lookup yields CDR1 SGHAT and CDR2 FQNNGV. The CDR3 sequence is 11 residues long. This chain's CDR3 is CASGQSYEQYF. CDR3 DNA: TGTGCCAGCGGGCAGAGCTACGAGCAGTACTTC.

The genes are TRBV7-2 and TRBJ2-2; no clear D gene. CDR3 length: 16 residues. Germline CDR1 SGHTA, CDR2 FQGNSA. The V end lost 7 bases, the J end lost 5 bases, and 20 bases lay between the germline ends. DNA of the CDR3: TGTGCCAGCACCCTAGTAAGCGTACAAACAACCGGGGAGCTGTTTTTT. This encodes CASTLVSVQTTGELFF. The variable domain in full, with the rest retrieved from reference TRBV7-2 and TRBJ2-2, is GAGVSQSPSNKVTEKGKDVELRCDPISGHTALYWYRQSLGQGLEFLIYFQGNSAPDKSGLPSDRFSAERTGGSVSTLTIQRTQQEDSAVYLCASTLVSVQTTGELFFGEGSRLTVL.

This chain connects TRBV23-1 to TRBJ1-2, with 9 bases fitting TRBD1. TRBV23-1 qualifies as an ORF whose function is uncertain. The CDR3 spans 20 residues. V shed 0 bases, J shed 2 bases, and the junction held 16 bases outside the gene matches. The CDR3: CASSQSGKNRDRAGNYGYTF. For the CDR3, the DNA is TGCGCCAGCAGTCAATCAGGGAAAAACCGGGACAGGGCGGGCAACTATGGCTACACCTTC.

This chain uses TRBV27 with TRBJ2-6; D uncertain. V lost 8 bases to trimming and J lost 0 bases, with 8 bases between them. The CDR3 consists of 14 residues. The germline CDR1 and CDR2 sequences are MNHEY and SMNVEV (reference sequence). The DNA of the CDR3 is TGTGCCAGCTCTCTTGACTCTGGGGCCAACGTCCTGACTTTC. It codes for CASSLDSGANVLTF. Together with reference TRBV27 and TRBJ2-6, the CDR3 gives the full variable domain: EAQVTQNPRYLITVTGKKLTVTCSQNMNHEYMSWYRQDPGLGLRQIYYSMNVEVTDKGDVPEGYKVSRKEKRNFPLILESPSPNQTSLYFCASSLDSGANVLTFGAGSRLTVL.

The chain uses TRBV27 and TRBJ1-5, with a weak D call TRBD1 (5 bases). The V end lost 2 bases, the J end lost 1 base, and 12 bases lay between the germline ends. The CDR3 spans 16 residues. CDR1 MNHEY and CDR2 SMNVEV come from the germline V gene (reference sequence). CDR3 nucleotides: TGTGCCAGCAGTTTAGCGGCGGGACTGAGCAATCAGCCCCAGCATTTT. Its protein product is CASSLAAGLSNQPQHF.

Here the CDR3 reads CASMVAWQETQYF. For the CDR3, the DNA is TGTGCCAGTATGGTGGCTTGGCAAGAGACCCAGTACTTC. This chain joins TRBV19 and TRBJ2-5; D is unclear. The CDR3 spans 13 residues. The germline V and J ends were trimmed by 7 bases and 2 bases, with 11 bases remaining between them. Germline V CDR1 and CDR2: LNHDA, SQIVND (reference sequence).

The chain couples TRBV19 to TRBJ1-1; D is undetermined. The CDR3 runs 15 residues. Germline CDR1 and CDR2: LNHDA and SQIVND (reference sequence). Deletions cut 1 base from V and 5 bases from J, with 14 bases between. Here the CDR3 reads CASSIALGRQTEAFF. The CDR3 DNA reads as TGTGCCAGTAGTATAGCTTTAGGTAGGCAAACTGAAGCTTTCTTT.

The chain uses TRBV4-2 and TRBJ2-2; 11 nucleotides align to TRBD1. CDR3 length: 18 amino acids. After removal of 0 bases from V and 4 bases from J, the junction contained 7 bases not matched to a gene. Germline values: CDR1 LGHNA, CDR2 YNFKEQ. The chain's CDR3 is CASSQDSLGTGGTGELFF. Written as DNA, the CDR3 is TGTGCCAGCAGCCAAGATTCCTTGGGGACAGGGGGCACCGGGGAGCTGTTTTTT.

This clone is a singleton in its sample. The chain employs TRBV27 and TRBJ2-5, with 8 bases fitting TRBD2. Germline loops: CDR1 MNHEY, CDR2 SMNVEV (reference sequence). CDR3 length: 15 amino acids. Trimming at V came to 8 bases and at J to 4 bases, leaving 12 bases not matched to a gene. CDR3 loop: CASGGLATYGETQYF. The CDR3 DNA reads as TGTGCCAGCGGAGGACTAGCCACTTATGGAGAGACCCAGTACTTC.

This chain connects TRBV28 to TRBJ1-1; 7 bases are shared with TRBD1. CDR3 length: 16 amino acids. Germline V gives CDR1 MDHEN, CDR2 SYDVKM. The J segment lost 0 bases and the V segment lost 6 bases, leaving 10 bases of the junction unmatched. The CDR3 nucleotides are TGTGCCAGCAGCTCTGACAGGGAAGCTATGAACACTGAAGCTTTCTTT. As protein: CASSSDREAMNTEAFF.

The V and J genes are TRBV7-9 and TRBJ2-7, with TRBD2 identical over 9 bases. The length of the CDR3 is 15 residues. V gave up 2 bases and J gave up 3 bases; unmatched junction bases: 5. Germline assignment: CDR1 SEHNR and CDR2 FQNEAQ (reference sequence). Here the CDR3 DNA reads TGTGCCAGCAGCTTACGGACTAGCGAACTCTACGAGCAGTACTTC. It yields the protein CASSLRTSELYEQYF.

The gene calls are TRBV10-1 and TRBJ2-1; the match to TRBD1 covers 8 bases. V was pared by 6 bases and J by 3 bases, with 10 bases of the junction left unmatched. Per germline, CDR1 WNHNN and CDR2 SYGVQD (reference sequence). This CDR3 is 16 amino acids long. The CDR3 DNA follows: TGCGCCAGCAGGGATCCCAGGGGGCGCCTCTACAATGAGCAGTTCTTC. It specifies CASRDPRGRLYNEQFF.

This clone came up once. Other nucleotide sequences in the sample specify the same CDR3. The chain uses TRBV11-2 and TRBJ2-7, with 13 bases identical to TRBD2. CDR3 length: 16 amino acids. The V gene end was trimmed by 5 bases and the J gene end by 4 bases; junction bases not matched to a gene: 8. Germline values: CDR1 SGHAT, CDR2 FQNNGV. The CDR3 nucleotides are TGTGCCAGCAGCGGACGGACTAGCGGGAGTTCGTACGAGCAGTACTTC. It codes for CASSGRTSGSSYEQYF.

Here the CDR3 DNA reads TGTGCCATCCAAGGGGGACTACACCGCACAGATACGCAGTATTTT. Amino acids: CAIQGGLHRTDTQYF. The chain employs TRBV28 and TRBJ2-3; D may be TRBD2 (7 bases). Germline lookup yields CDR1 MDHEN and CDR2 SYDVKM. The V end lost 10 bases, the J end lost 1 base, and 18 bases lay between the germline ends. CDR3 length: 15 residues.

The chain uses TRBV5-5 and TRBJ1-1; the D is unclear. V was clipped by 4 bases and J by 10 bases, with 17 bases between them. There are 13 residues in the CDR3. In germline, CDR1 is SGHKS, CDR2 YYEKEE (reference sequence). The CDR3 sequence is CASSLNVGQSAFF. In nucleotides, the CDR3 is TGTGCCAGCAGCCTCAACGTAGGCCAGTCAGCTTTCTTT.

This clone was counted once. V gene TRBV5-8 combines with J gene TRBJ1-2; D gene ambiguous. V dropped 4 bases and J dropped 4 bases, with 17 bases sitting between them. The CDR3 sequence is 15 residues long. The germline V gene has CDR1 SGHTS and CDR2 YDEGEE. This CDR3 is CASSGGYGVSYGYTF. The CDR3 bases are TGTGCCAGCAGCGGCGGGTATGGGGTCAGCTATGGCTACACCTTC.

The chain joins TRBV10-3 to TRBJ2-7; 9 nucleotides agree with TRBD1. V trimming: 7 bases; J trimming: 6 bases; junction bases outside the gene matches: 16. Germline V gene sequence: CDR1 ENHRY, CDR2 SYGVKD. The CDR3 sequence is 16 residues long. The CDR3 bases are TGTGCCATCATTACAGGGGGCGCAATATACCTCAGCGAGCAGTACTTC. As protein: CAIITGGAIYLSEQYF.

CDR3 nucleotide sequence: TGTGCCATCAGTGAGAAAGGGGGAGGGGAGGGGAAGGCCTACGAGCAGTACTTC. Protein: CAISEKGGGEGKAYEQYF. The V call is TRBV10-3, the J call TRBJ2-7; D might be TRBD2 (7 bases). CDR3 length: 18 residues. Germline-derived CDR1 and CDR2 are ENHRY and SYGVKD. The V end was cut by 2 bases, the J end by 2 bases, with 22 bases between.

This chain links TRBV5-1 with TRBJ2-5; 7 nucleotides match TRBD1. Germline V gene sequence: CDR1 SGHRS, CDR2 YFSETQ. The length of the CDR3 is 17 residues. V dropped 4 bases and J dropped 1; count of bases not matched to a gene: 13. CDR3: CASSQIPTRDSQETQYF. DNA of the CDR3: TGCGCCAGCAGCCAGATACCCACCCGGGACAGCCAAGAGACCCAGTACTTC.

This chain links TRBV5-8 with TRBJ2-7; the match to TRBD2 covers 11 bases. V lost 8 bases and J lost 6; bases outside the gene matches: 10. Germline V gene lookup returns CDR1 SGHTS and CDR2 YDEGEE. This CDR3 comprises 14 residues. The CDR3 DNA is TGTGCCAGAATGGTAGCGGGAGGGCCCGGCGAGCAGTACTTC. It is translated as CARMVAGGPGEQYF.

CDR3 in DNA: TGCGCCAGCAGCTTCTGGGTGCTAGCGGGAGATGCGAACACCGGGGAGCTGTTTTTT. The encoded protein is CASSFWVLAGDANTGELFF. V is TRBV5-1 and J is TRBJ2-2; 10 nucleotides line up with TRBD2. The CDR3 totals 19 residues. V trimming: 2 bases; J trimming: 0 bases; junction bases outside the gene matches: 10. Germline values: CDR1 SGHRS, CDR2 YFSETQ.

The CDR3 nucleotides are TGTGCCAGCAGTTTATCGAGCCGGGTGCACACCGGGGAGCTGTTTTTT. Translation: CASSLSSRVHTGELFF. The rearrangement links TRBV27 to TRBJ2-2; D remains unclear. Germline V lookup: CDR1 MNHEY, CDR2 SMNVEV (reference sequence). The CDR3 extends over 16 amino acids. Trimming stripped 0 bases from V and 3 bases from J, with 11 bases between.

The V call is TRBV5-4, the J call TRBJ1-1; D is ambiguous. Germline CDR1 SGHNT, CDR2 YYREEE (reference sequence). Trimming shortened V by 7 bases and J by 1 base, and 5 bases separated the two germline ends. The CDR3 contains 11 residues. The CDR3 sequence: CASVGNTEAFF. The CDR3 bases are TGTGCCAGCGTAGGGAACACTGAAGCTTTCTTT.

The chain is built from TRBV4-2 and TRBJ1-3; no clear D gene. CDR3 length: 10 residues. CDR1 is LGHNA, CDR2 YNFKEQ, per germline. Trimming left V 4 bases short and J 9 bases short, with 4 bases between. The CDR3 spells CASSRGTIYF. The CDR3 DNA reads TGTGCCAGCAGCCGGGGCACCATATATTTT.